The 17 T cell receptor beta chains given below trace back to one sample, sequenced in a study of control samples from healthy donors and cancer patients (TCRdb year 2020). The library came from the immunoSEQ multiplex PCR assay. The immuneACCESS repertoire file appears here via TCRdb, limited to in-frame rearrangements. These files lack a portion of the clones; in checked studies, under half of the deficit traces to unresolved V genes, and the cause of the others is not known. This sample has around 120,000 clones in its table, and 80% to 90% of those were observed once. 1% to 1.4% of the sample lies in the top ten. The material sequenced was PBMCs. All receptors derive from a woman in her 50s with colorectal cancer.

V and J are TRBV5-1 and TRBJ1-6, with 9 bases aligning to TRBD1. The germline CDR1 and CDR2 sequences are SGHRS and YFSETQ. The junction had 6 bases not matched to a gene; V was cut back by 5 bases and J by 9 bases. The CDR3 totals 14 residues. CDR3 region: CASRSRQGGSPLHF. The CDR3 nucleotides are TGCGCCAGCAGATCCAGACAGGGGGGTTCACCCCTCCACTTT. Full variable domain (remainder filled in from reference TRBV5-1 and TRBJ1-6): KAGVTQTPRYLIKTRGQQVTLSCSPISGHRSVSWYQQTPGQGLQFLFEYFSETQRNKGNFPGRFSGRQFSNSRSEMNVSTLELGDSALYLCASRSRQGGSPLHFGNGTRLTVT.

The chain recombines TRBV12-3 or TRBV12-4 with TRBJ1-2; 9 bases map to TRBD1. This CDR3 region has 13 residues. The J segment lost 7 bases and the V segment lost 6 bases, leaving 6 bases of the junction unmatched. CDR3 nucleotide sequence: TGTGCCAGCAGGGGACAGGGCGTATCTGGCTACACCTTC. Amino acid sequence: CASRGQGVSGYTF.

V gene TRBV4-1 combines with J gene TRBJ2-4, with 16 nucleotides matching TRBD2. The germline V gene has CDR1 MGHRA and CDR2 YSYEKL. V shed 3 bases and J 12 bases; nucleotides not matched to a gene: 11. The length of the CDR3 is 17 residues. CDR3 sequence (DNA): TGCGCCAGCAGCCACCTCGGGACTAGCGGGAGGGCTAGTGGTCAGTACTTC. It codes for CASSHLGTSGRASGQYF.

V is TRBV5-1 and J is TRBJ1-2, with D uncertain. The germline V gene has CDR1 SGHRS and CDR2 YFSETQ. The CDR3 is made up of 12 amino acids. V lost 8 bases, J lost 3 bases, and 11 bases lay in between. CDR3 protein: CASSRRDYGYTF. In DNA, the CDR3 is TGCGCCAGTTCCAGGAGAGACTATGGCTACACCTTC.

The J gene is TRBJ1-5, the V gene TRBV6-1; 7 positions agree with TRBD1. V lost 1 base, J lost 1 base, and 4 bases stayed unmatched. The CDR3 extends over 16 amino acids. The germline V gene encodes CDR1 MNHNS and CDR2 SASEGT. DNA for the CDR3: TGTGCCAGCAGTGAAGGAGGGGGCTGGAGCAATCAGCCCCAGCATTTT. It is translated as CASSEGGGWSNQPQHF.

As concerns this clone: Other DNA sequences of this sample code for an identical CDR3. Here the CDR3 reads CASSLGLNANTGELFF. The CDR3 nucleotides read TGCGCCAGCAGCTTGGGGTTAAACGCGAACACCGGGGAGCTGTTTTTT. The chain has TRBV5-1 and TRBJ2-2, with D unclear. Trimming shortened V by 0 bases and J by 0 bases, and 9 bases separated the two germline ends. CDR1 is SGHRS and CDR2 is YFSETQ in the germline V gene. This CDR3 has 16 residues.

The J gene is TRBJ2-7, the V gene TRBV4-1; TRBD1 or TRBD2 may be the D gene (5 bases each). The CDR3 totals 16 residues. V was cut by 4 bases and J by 6 bases, with 22 bases left in between. In germline, CDR1 is MGHRA, CDR2 YSYEKL. CDR3 nucleotides: TGCGCCAGCAGCCCACGTCTAGGGACGCTTTCTGGCGAGCAGTACTTC. Protein sequence: CASSPRLGTLSGEQYF.

CDR3 bases: TGTGCCAGCAGCCCACTCGTAGGGGGGAACACTGAAGCTTTCTTT. Amino acid sequence: CASSPLVGGNTEAFF. This sequence joins TRBV9 and TRBJ1-1; D possibly corresponds to TRBD1 (6 bases). The V end lost 4 bases, the J end lost 1 base, and 14 bases lay between the germline ends. CDR1 and CDR2 from the germline V gene are SGDLS and YYNGEE. CDR3 length equals 15 residues.

The CDR3 region has the DNA TGTGCCAGCAGTACTGACAGGGGCCTTGGCGAGCAGTACTTC. It specifies CASSTDRGLGEQYF. This chain joins TRBV7-8 and TRBJ2-7; 8 positions agree with TRBD1. Trimming removed 6 bases from V and 6 bases from J; junction bases left unmatched: 10. The germline V gene encodes CDR1 SGHVS and CDR2 FQNEAQ. The CDR3 is 14 residues long.

J is TRBJ1-4 and V is TRBV2, with D uncertain. Germline assignment: CDR1 SNHLY and CDR2 FYNNEI. This CDR3 is 14 amino acids long. V lost 5 bases to trimming and J lost 7 bases, with 14 bases between them. DNA for the CDR3: TGTGCCAGCAGTATGGCAGCGCTGGGTGAAAAACTGTTTTTT. Its protein is CASSMAALGEKLFF.

J is TRBJ1-6 and V is TRBV2, with D uncertain. Germline CDR1 reads SNHLY; CDR2 reads FYNNEI. V was trimmed by 6 bases and J by 0 bases, leaving 9 bases between them. The CDR3 is made up of 15 amino acids. DNA of the CDR3: TGTGCCAGCAGGCCCGAGGCCTCCTATAATTCACCCCTCCACTTT. As protein: CASRPEASYNSPLHF. The full variable domain, with the rest looked up from reference TRBV2 and TRBJ1-6, is EPEVTQTPSHQVTQMGQEVILRCVPISNHLYFYWYRQILGQKVEFLVSFYNNEISEKSEIFDDQFSVERPDGSNFTLKIRSTKLEDSAMYFCASRPEASYNSPLHFGNGTRLTVT.

The chain uses TRBV7-9 and TRBJ2-2, with D hard to call. Trimming stripped 3 bases from V and 6 bases from J, with 8 bases between. This CDR3 has 13 residues. Germline-derived CDR1 and CDR2 are SEHNR and FQNEAQ (reference sequence). For the CDR3, the DNA is TGTGCCAGCAGCTTTTCCCAGCCCGGGGAGCTGTTTTTT. It is translated as CASSFSQPGELFF.

Remarks on this clone: The junction does not match germline at one end; this may be a read error. The rearrangement links TRBV12-3 or TRBV12-4 to TRBJ1-1; D may be TRBD1 (5 bases). The CDR3 length is 12 residues. The chain's CDR3 is CASRDPGTEAFF. DNA for the CDR3: TGTGCCAGCCGGGACCCGGGCACTGAGGCTTTCTTT.

CDR3 coding DNA: TGTGCCAGCAGTTTTTCCGGGGACACTGAAGCTTTCTTT. Its protein product is CASSFSGDTEAFF. The chain couples TRBV12-3 or TRBV12-4 to TRBJ1-1; D remains ambiguous. CDR3 length: 13 residues. With 3 bases removed from V and 3 bases from J, the gap between germline ends came to 8 bases.

The rearrangement uses TRBV6-1 and TRBJ2-5; D perhaps matches TRBD1 (6 bases). V lost 0 bases and J lost 4, with 9 bases in between. The CDR3 sequence is 14 residues long. CDR1 is MNHNS and CDR2 is SASEGT in the germline V gene. Here the CDR3 DNA reads TGTGCCAGCAGTGAAGCGTGGGGGCGAGAGACCCAGTACTTC. It yields the protein CASSEAWGRETQYF.

This clone was detected only a few times. This chain connects TRBV13 to TRBJ2-3; the match to TRBD2 covers 11 bases. The CDR3 loop spans 15 amino acids. V shed 7 bases and J 2 bases; nucleotides not matched to a gene: 5. Germline loops: CDR1 PRHDT, CDR2 FYEKMQ (reference sequence). The CDR3 protein is CASNVAGGYTDTQYF. CDR3 in DNA: TGTGCCAGCAACGTAGCGGGAGGGTACACAGATACGCAGTATTTT. The whole variable domain, remainder taken from reference TRBV13 and TRBJ2-3, is AAGVIQSPRHLIKEKRETATLKCYPIPRHDTVYWYQQGPGQDPQFLISFYEKMQSDKGSIPDRFSAQQFSDYHSELNMSSLELGDSALYFCASNVAGGYTDTQYFGPGTRLTVL.

V is TRBV28 and J is TRBJ1-2, with 7 bases identical to TRBD1. V trimming: 7 bases; J trimming: 6 bases; junction bases outside the gene matches: 14. The CDR3 spans 15 residues. Germline V gene lookup returns CDR1 MDHEN and CDR2 SYDVKM. The CDR3 DNA reads TGTGCCAGCAAAGCCCCTGACAGGGTCCTCGATGGCTACACCTTC. This translates into CASKAPDRVLDGYTF.